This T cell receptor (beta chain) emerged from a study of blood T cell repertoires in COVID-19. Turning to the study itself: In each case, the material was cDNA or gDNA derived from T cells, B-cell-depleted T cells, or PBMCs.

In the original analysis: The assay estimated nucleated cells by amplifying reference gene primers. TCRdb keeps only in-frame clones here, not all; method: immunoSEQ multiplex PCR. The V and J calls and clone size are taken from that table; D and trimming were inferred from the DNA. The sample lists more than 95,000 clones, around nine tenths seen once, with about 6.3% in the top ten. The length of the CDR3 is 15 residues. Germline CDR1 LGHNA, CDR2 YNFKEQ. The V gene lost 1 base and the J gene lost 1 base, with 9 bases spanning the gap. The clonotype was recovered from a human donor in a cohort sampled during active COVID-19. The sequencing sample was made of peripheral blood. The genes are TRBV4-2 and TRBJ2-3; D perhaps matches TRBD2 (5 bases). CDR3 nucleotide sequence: TGTGCCAGCAGCCAAGTCGGCGGGCGCACAGATACGCAGTATTTT. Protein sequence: CASSQVGGRTDTQYF.